This T cell receptor (beta chain) was sequenced for a study of T cells in Graves' hyperthyroidism and ophthalmopathy. Trimming cost V 10 bases and J 0 bases; bases outside gene matches: 8. Germline loops: CDR1 ENHRY, CDR2 SYGVKD. The CDR3 runs to 17 residues. This clonotype showed up just a few times. What it binds is not known. From RNA transcripts, TCR beta CDR3 regions were amplified. TCR CDR3 underwent first-round RT-PCR with the HTBI primer set. TCRdb itself ran the multiplex PCR reads through MiXCR, one entry per CDR3 protein. The sample records 480,000 or so distinct CDR3 sequences, over 45% being singletons. Study-level findings and limits: Most thyroid clonotypes expanded above 0.001 were also detected in blood.

The receptor was isolated from an adult woman with Graves' disease, either hyperthyroidism or ophthalmopathy (not recorded which). Sequenced sample: peripheral blood or thyroid tissue (not recorded which). V is TRBV10-3 and J is TRBJ2-6; TRBD1 matches 11 bases. The CDR3 loop reads CATRRDRGFSGANVLTF. The CDR3 DNA reads TGTGCCACGAGGAGGGACAGGGGGTTCTCTGGGGCCAACGTCCTGACTTTC.